This TCR beta chain was recovered during a study of OX40 agonist ivuxolimab in advanced cancers. For the study at large: One hepatocellular carcinoma and a couple of cutaneous melanoma patients partially responded. Findings of the study overall: Determination of antigen specificity was not performed for the expanded peripheral T cells. More expanded clones were seen, on average, in CD8+ T cells than in CD4+. At doses 0.1 to 3.0 mg/kg, CD4+ and CD8+ clones expanded.

About this clone: The antigen is not known.

J gave up 4 bases and V 8 bases, and 9 bases lay outside the gene matches. CDR3 size: 14 residues. CDR1 ENHRY and CDR2 SYGVKD come from the germline V gene. The repertoire was sequenced with immunoSEQ multiplex PCR; TCRdb's copy has only in-frame clones and lacks some. The sample has over 50,000 clones; about 89% are singletons. The J gene is TRBJ2-7, the V gene TRBV10-3; 9 bases are shared with TRBD1. The sequence was collected from an adult with an advanced solid tumor such as melanoma, head and neck, liver or kidney cancer. Sequenced material: CD4+ or CD8+ T cells sorted from blood, taken in a trial of the OX40 agonist ivuxolimab. The CDR3 is CAIGGTGSRYEQYF. Written as DNA, the CDR3 is TGTGCCATCGGGGGGACAGGGTCTAGGTACGAGCAGTACTTC.